This passage covers 18 T cell receptor beta chains from one sample sequenced in a study of blood T cell repertoires in COVID-19. Produced via immunoSEQ multiplex PCR; TCRdb's table is partial and in-frame only. The table shows a few hundred thousand clones, with roughly 86% occurring only once. Sequencing was carried out using peripheral blood. These receptors originate from a woman in her twenties or thirties who had recovered from COVID-19.

In its sample, this clone was seen once. The V and J genes are TRBV18 and TRBJ2-1, with 8 nucleotides matching TRBD2. The CDR3 is 18 amino acids. V was clipped by 2 bases and J by 8 bases; unmatched bases: 17. Germline V gene lookup returns CDR1 KGHSH and CDR2 LQKENI. The CDR3 spells CASSPFRAREAPLDEQFF. CDR3 in DNA: TGTGCCAGCTCACCATTTCGGGCGCGGGAGGCCCCTTTGGATGAGCAGTTCTTC.

The genes are TRBV6-5 and TRBJ1-4; 11 nucleotides match TRBD1. Germline values: CDR1 MNHEY, CDR2 SVGAGI. The CDR3 has 13 residues. Unmatched junction bases numbered 5, after V lost 9 bases and J lost 8 bases. The CDR3, as DNA: TGTGCCAGTGGGGACAGGGGGAAAGAAAAACTGTTTTTT. It encodes CASGDRGKEKLFF.

CDR3 amino acids: CASRSNIQQGAWGYTF. DNA of the CDR3: TGTGCCAGCCGTAGCAACATACAACAGGGGGCGTGGGGCTACACCTTC. This chain links TRBV28 with TRBJ1-2; 9 bases are a match to TRBD1. The CDR3 length is 16 residues. Germline V gene sequence: CDR1 MDHEN, CDR2 SYDVKM. J lost 8 bases, V lost 8 bases, and 18 bases had no gene match.

This clone was detected once. The chain carries TRBV7-3 and TRBJ2-1, with 8 bases fitting TRBD2. The trim removed 9 bases at V and 4 bases at J, leaving 8 bases unmatched. The CDR3 is made up of 14 amino acids. In germline, CDR1 is SGHTA, CDR2 FQGTGA. DNA of the CDR3: TGTGCCAGTAGCCCCACTAGCGGTTACAATGAGCAGTTCTTC. Protein sequence: CASSPTSGYNEQFF.

This clone showed up just once. The chain uses TRBV6-2 or TRBV6-3 and TRBJ2-5; 11 bases are a match to TRBD2. Germline V gives CDR1 MNHEY, CDR2 SVGEGT. V was clipped by 4 bases and J by 3 bases; unmatched bases: 7. The length of the CDR3 is 16 residues. Here the CDR3 reads CASSFGPGLAEETQYF. For the CDR3, the DNA is TGTGCCAGCAGTTTTGGCCCGGGACTAGCGGAAGAGACCCAGTACTTC.

The V call is TRBV5-4, the J call TRBJ2-1; 10 bases are a match to TRBD1. Trimming removed 0 bases from V and 8 bases from J; junction bases left unmatched: 5. This CDR3 has 15 residues. Germline V gene sequence: CDR1 SGHNT, CDR2 YYREEE (reference sequence). CDR3 protein: CASSLGSGQGYEQFF. The CDR3 coding sequence is TGTGCCAGCAGCTTGGGGTCGGGACAGGGGTATGAGCAGTTCTTC.

V and J are TRBV28 and TRBJ2-7; TRBD2 matches 13 bases. Losses at the gene ends were 6 bases for V and 7 bases for J; bases not matched to a gene: 12. The CDR3 has 16 residues. Germline CDR1 and CDR2: MDHEN and SYDVKM. The CDR3 spells CASRSPGLAGDQEQYF. DNA of the CDR3: TGTGCCAGCAGATCACCCGGACTAGCGGGAGATCAAGAGCAGTACTTC.

In the case of this clone: Other DNA variants within this sample encode the same CDR3. V gene TRBV19 combines with J gene TRBJ2-1, with D possibly TRBD2 on 5 matching bases. CDR3 size: 14 residues. The germline V gene has CDR1 LNHDA and CDR2 SQIVND (reference sequence). Between the trimmed V and J ends, which lost 5 bases and 0 bases, there was a span of 8 bases. CDR3 amino acids: CASSLASSYNEQFF. Written as DNA, the CDR3 is TGTGCCAGTAGTTTAGCGAGCTCCTACAATGAGCAGTTCTTC.

The chain joins TRBV19 to TRBJ2-3; D might be TRBD1 (5 bases). V was shortened by 8 bases and J by 10 bases, with 16 bases between the two germline ends. The V gene's germline CDR1 is LNHDA and CDR2 SQIVND (reference sequence). This CDR3 contains 12 residues. The CDR3 sequence: CASEAVRGSQYF. In DNA form, the CDR3 reads TGTGCCAGTGAGGCCGTAAGGGGCTCGCAGTATTTT. Full variable domain (outside the CDR3, taken from reference TRBV19 and TRBJ2-3): DGGITQSPKYLFRKEGQNVTLSCEQNLNHDAMYWYRQDPGQGLRLIYYSQIVNDFQKGDIAEGYSVSREKKESFPLTVTSAQKNPTAFYLCASEAVRGSQYFGPGTRLTVL.

This clone has a handful of counts. The V and J genes are TRBV6-1 and TRBJ1-3, with D hard to call. The germline V gene encodes CDR1 MNHNS and CDR2 SASEGT. The V gene lost 5 bases and the J gene lost 3 bases, with 5 bases spanning the gap. This CDR3 has 12 residues. The CDR3 DNA reads as TGTGCCAGCAGTTCCGGTGGAAACACCATATATTTT. It translates to CASSSGGNTIYF.

This rearrangement joins TRBV29-1 to TRBJ2-1, with TRBD1 matching 8 bases. CDR1 is SQVTM, CDR2 ANQGSEA, per germline. Unmatched junction bases numbered 11, after V lost 4 bases and J lost 3 bases. The CDR3 is made up of 16 amino acids. CDR3 in DNA: TGCAGCGTTGTCTCCCAGGGGGCGCATCTCTACAATGAGCAGTTCTTC. It yields the protein CSVVSQGAHLYNEQFF.

CDR3 in amino acids: CASSDGQGVYEQYF. For the CDR3, the DNA is TGTGCCAGCAGTGACGGGCAGGGGGTCTACGAGCAGTACTTC. The chain carries TRBV2 and TRBJ2-7, with TRBD1 matching over 7 bases. In germline, CDR1 is SNHLY, CDR2 FYNNEI. There are 14 residues in the CDR3. Trimming removed 3 bases from V and 3 bases from J; junction bases left unmatched: 5.

CDR3 loop: CASSLARSADTQYF. DNA for the CDR3: TGTGCCAGCAGCTTAGCCCGGAGCGCAGATACGCAGTATTTT. The rearrangement links TRBV11-2 to TRBJ2-3; D is unclear. Germline V CDR1 and CDR2: SGHAT, FQNNGV. The ends were cut back, 1 base at V and 4 bases at J, with 9 bases in the middle. The CDR3 extends over 14 amino acids.

The chain uses TRBV2 and TRBJ1-2; D is unclear. Germline assignment: CDR1 SNHLY and CDR2 FYNNEI. The germline V and J ends were trimmed by 1 base and 8 bases, with 8 bases remaining between them. The CDR3 extends over 12 amino acids. CDR3 amino acids: CASSEGLEGYTF. The CDR3 DNA sequence: TGTGCCAGCAGTGAAGGGCTAGAGGGCTACACCTTC.

This chain links TRBV2 with TRBJ2-5, with 8 bases identical to TRBD1. The CDR3 spans 15 residues. V dropped 7 bases and J dropped 2; count of bases not matched to a gene: 9. Germline CDR1 and CDR2: SNHLY and FYNNEI. CDR3 nucleotides: TGTGCCAGCAAGTCGGGGAACAGGGGGCAAGAGACCCAGTACTTC. Its translation: CASKSGNRGQETQYF.

This clone was detected only once. V is TRBV11-3 and J is TRBJ2-3, with 8 bases fitting TRBD1. This CDR3 region has 13 residues. Trimming at V came to 5 bases and at J to 5 bases, leaving 3 bases not matched to a gene. Germline V lookup: CDR1 SGHNT, CDR2 YENEEA. The CDR3 DNA follows: TGTGCCAGCAGCCCCAGGGGGCAAGATACGCAGTATTTT. Residues: CASSPRGQDTQYF.

This chain connects TRBV6-2 or TRBV6-3 to TRBJ1-3; a weak D match, TRBD1 (5 bases). CDR1 and CDR2 (germline): MNHEY, SVGEGT. The CDR3 loop spans 14 amino acids. Trimming shortened V by 2 bases and J by 3 bases, and 8 bases separated the two germline ends. The CDR3 loop is CASSYTRDGNTIYF. CDR3 in DNA: TGTGCCAGCAGTTACACCAGGGATGGAAACACCATATATTTT.

Only a few counts were recorded for this clone. The V call is TRBV7-2, the J call TRBJ1-2; the D gene is possibly TRBD1 (5 bases). CDR1 and CDR2 from the germline V gene are SGHTA and FQGNSA. CDR3 length equals 15 residues. Trimming took 2 bases from V and 1 from J, leaving 11 bases between them. The CDR3 spells CASSLQGHYNYGYTF. CDR3 in DNA: TGTGCCAGCAGCTTACAGGGCCACTATAACTATGGCTACACCTTC.